This TCR beta chain was found in a study of beta chain features in type 1 diabetes. TCRB transcripts that were expressed got sequenced, as all of the isolated RNA had been reverse transcribed. Profiled with immunoSEQ multiplex PCR; TCRdb holds only in-frame clones, not every one. In the table there are tens of thousands of clones, around three fifths of which are singletons. Study results and limitations: cDNA-based sequencing might over-represent cells highly expressing TCR. Patients showed naive, central memory and Treg TCRB repertoires that appeared more similar than those of healthy donors. Whether TCRB rearrangement is influenced by HLA type went unresolved here.

This CDR3 is built from 13 residues. Germline assignment: CDR1 SGHRS and CDR2 YFSETQ. V dropped 0 bases and J dropped 7 bases, with 10 bases sitting between them. With regard to this clone: The antigen remains unidentified.

The J gene is TRBJ1-1, the V gene TRBV5-1, with D possibly being TRBD1 (5 bases). This TCR was sampled from a woman younger than 30 in good health. The sequencing sample was made of Tregs from blood. Written as DNA, the CDR3 is TGCGCCAGCAGCTTGGAAACAGGAGTTGAAGCTTTCTTT. It is translated as CASSLETGVEAFF. The complete variable domain, with remaining parts taken from reference TRBV5-1 and TRBJ1-1, reads KAGVTQTPRYLIKTRGQQVTLSCSPISGHRSVSWYQQTPGQGLQFLFEYFSETQRNKGNFPGRFSGRQFSNSRSEMNVSTLELGDSALYLCASSLETGVEAFFGQGTRLTVV.